The next 13 T cell receptor beta chains were all read from a single sample in a study of shared clonotypes between healthy human individuals. TCRdb's copy holds only in-frame clones and misses some; the assay was immunoSEQ multiplex PCR. The table has about 1 million clones, around 82% seen once. The sample consisted of memory CD4+ T cells from PBMCs. Subset defined: CD45RA-negative fraction. The receptors come from a young man in good health. Some clones in this sample may be carry-over from other donors' samples.

The genes are TRBV6-1 and TRBJ1-5; D gene unclear. The V end lost 4 bases, the J end lost 2 bases, and 15 bases lay between the germline ends. From germline, CDR1 is MNHNS and CDR2 SASEGT. The CDR3 is 16 amino acids. CDR3 protein: CASSAAGWGGNQPQHF. Written as DNA, the CDR3 is TGTGCCAGCAGTGCGGCGGGGTGGGGTGGCAATCAGCCCCAGCATTTT.

The J gene is TRBJ1-4, the V gene TRBV7-8; D ambiguous. The CDR3 extends over 14 amino acids. Trimming took 5 bases from V and 7 from J, leaving 14 bases between them. The germline CDR1 and CDR2 sequences are SGHVS and FQNEAQ. The CDR3 sequence is CASSAGPPAEKLFF. CDR3 nucleotides: TGTGCCAGCAGCGCAGGTCCACCCGCTGAAAAACTGTTTTTT.

V usage is TRBV5-1 and J usage is TRBJ1-2, with a weak D call TRBD1 (5 bases). The V and J ends lost 4 bases and 10 bases respectively, with 23 bases between them. CDR1 is SGHRS, CDR2 YFSETQ, per germline. The CDR3 covers 15 residues. CDR3 DNA sequence: TGCGCCAGCAGCCCCGGAGGGACGGGGAAAATCGACTACACCTTC. This sequence encodes CASSPGGTGKIDYTF.

This clone was seen at least ten times. The V gene is TRBV19, the J gene TRBJ1-2; D is perhaps TRBD1 (5 bases). V was cut by 1 base and J by 8 bases, with 11 bases left in between. CDR1 LNHDA and CDR2 SQIVND come from the germline V gene (reference sequence). The CDR3 extends over 13 amino acids. The CDR3 sequence is CASSIAGTIGYTF. CDR3 coding DNA: TGTGCCAGTAGTATAGCGGGGACGATCGGCTACACCTTC.

This rearrangement joins TRBV7-9 to TRBJ1-2; the match to TRBD1 covers 9 bases. V dropped 5 bases and J dropped 4; count of bases not matched to a gene: 8. Per germline, CDR1 SEHNR and CDR2 FQNEAQ (reference sequence). CDR3 length: 15 residues. The CDR3 here is CASSPTGGEGYGYTF. CDR3 nucleotides: TGTGCCAGCAGCCCAACAGGGGGCGAGGGCTATGGCTACACCTTC.

This clone was recorded only once. This sequence joins TRBV27 and TRBJ1-3; 9 bases align to TRBD1. V shed 10 bases and J 1 base; nucleotides not matched to a gene: 11. CDR1 MNHEY and CDR2 SMNVEV come from the germline V gene (reference sequence). The length of the CDR3 is 16 residues. CDR3 region: CANLTGTGRSGNTIYF. The DNA for the CDR3 is TGTGCCAACCTGACCGGGACAGGGAGGTCTGGAAACACCATATATTTT.

This clone was observed a handful of times. The J gene is TRBJ1-5, the V gene TRBV6-1; no reliable D call. CDR3 length equals 13 residues. V lost 0 bases and J lost 1, with 1 base in between. Germline V CDR1 and CDR2: MNHNS, SASEGT. CDR3 nucleotides: TGTGCCAGCAGTGAAGCAAGCAATCAGCCCCAGCATTTT. Translated, it gives CASSEASNQPQHF.

The V call is TRBV7-2, the J call TRBJ2-1, with D perhaps matching TRBD1 (5 bases). The CDR3 spans 13 residues. Germline CDR1 and CDR2: SGHTA and FQGNSA. Trimming removed 1 base at V and 15 bases at J, with 16 bases between. Here the CDR3 DNA reads TGTGCCAGCAGCTTAGACAGGCATAGATACCCGTTCTTC. Protein sequence: CASSLDRHRYPFF.

There are a few counts of this clone. Here the CDR3 DNA reads TGTGCCAGCAGCCAAGTATCCGGGTATGCTGAAGCTTTCTTT. This gives the protein CASSQVSGYAEAFF. The J gene is TRBJ1-1, the V gene TRBV14; no firm D call. This CDR3 comprises 14 residues. The germline V gene has CDR1 SGHDN and CDR2 FVKESK. V was cut by 1 base and J by 6 bases, with 12 bases left in between.

This clone was detected once. CDR3 nucleotides: TGTGCCAGCAGCCTACCCGGGTCCCCCTACAATGAGCAGTTCTTC. Translation gives CASSLPGSPYNEQFF. The rearrangement joins TRBV11-1 to TRBJ2-1; D not resolved. CDR3 size: 15 residues. CDR1 SGHAT and CDR2 FQDESV come from the germline V gene (reference sequence). V was cut by 5 bases and J by 2 bases, with 13 bases left in between.

The chain joins TRBV11-1 to TRBJ1-1; the D is unclear. Germline V gene sequence: CDR1 SGHAT, CDR2 FQDESV (reference sequence). The CDR3 contains 12 residues. Trimming cost V 5 bases and J 4 bases, with 8 bases left between them. CDR3 residues: CASSPDRTEAFF. The CDR3 region has the DNA TGTGCCAGCAGCCCGGACCGCACTGAAGCTTTCTTT.

CDR3 protein: CATCTSGSGADTQYF. Here the CDR3 DNA reads TGTGCCACTTGTACTAGCGGGAGCGGGGCAGATACGCAGTATTTT. The chain links TRBV2 to TRBJ2-3; 11 nucleotides agree with TRBD2. CDR1 SNHLY and CDR2 FYNNEI come from the germline V gene. With 10 bases clipped from V and 4 bases from J, the junction kept 10 bases outside the gene matches. The CDR3 length is 15 residues.

This chain uses TRBV6-1 with TRBJ1-2; 7 positions agree with TRBD1. Germline V lookup: CDR1 MNHNS, CDR2 SASEGT. This CDR3 comprises 15 residues. The J segment lost 1 base and the V segment lost 2 bases, leaving 4 bases of the junction unmatched. As DNA, the CDR3 is TGTGCCAGCAGTGAAAGGGGACAGCATAACTATGGCTACACCTTC. Translation: CASSERGQHNYGYTF.